The present TCR beta chain was sequenced within a study of STAT5B mutations in CD4+ large granular lymphocyte leukemia. Some clones are missing from TCRdb's copy, which holds only in-frame ones; the method was immunoSEQ multiplex PCR. Here the sample spans about 35,000 clones, 65% to 70% being singletons. The germline V gene encodes CDR1 LNHDA and CDR2 SQIVND (reference sequence). This CDR3 has 14 amino acids. Trimming took off 3 bases at V and 3 bases at J, with 10 bases between the two ends. The source is a human donor in good health. The chain is built from TRBV19 and TRBJ2-3; D perhaps matches TRBD2 (5 bases). The source material was CD4+ T cells from blood buffy coats. CDR3 in amino acids: CASSISENTDTQYF. In DNA form, the CDR3 reads TGTGCCAGTAGTATTAGCGAGAATACAGATACGCAGTATTTT. Complete variable domain (other parts from reference TRBV19 and TRBJ2-3): DGGITQSPKYLFRKEGQNVTLSCEQNLNHDAMYWYRQDPGQGLRLIYYSQIVNDFQKGDIAEGYSVSREKKESFPLTVTSAQKNPTAFYLCASSISENTDTQYFGPGTRLTVL.